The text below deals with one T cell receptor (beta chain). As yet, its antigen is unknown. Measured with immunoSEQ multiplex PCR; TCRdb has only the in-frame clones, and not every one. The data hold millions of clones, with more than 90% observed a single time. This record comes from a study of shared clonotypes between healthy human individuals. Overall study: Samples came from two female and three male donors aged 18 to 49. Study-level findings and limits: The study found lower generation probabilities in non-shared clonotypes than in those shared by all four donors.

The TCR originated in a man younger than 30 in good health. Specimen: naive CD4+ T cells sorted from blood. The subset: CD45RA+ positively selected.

CDR3 in amino acids: CASSQQVGTAYEQYF. As DNA, the CDR3 is TGCGCCAGCAGCCAACAAGTCGGAACAGCCTACGAGCAGTACTTC. The J gene is TRBJ2-7, the V gene TRBV4-1; D gene uncertain. Trimming left V 2 bases short and J 2 bases short, with 13 bases between. This CDR3 contains 15 residues. In germline, CDR1 is MGHRA, CDR2 YSYEKL.